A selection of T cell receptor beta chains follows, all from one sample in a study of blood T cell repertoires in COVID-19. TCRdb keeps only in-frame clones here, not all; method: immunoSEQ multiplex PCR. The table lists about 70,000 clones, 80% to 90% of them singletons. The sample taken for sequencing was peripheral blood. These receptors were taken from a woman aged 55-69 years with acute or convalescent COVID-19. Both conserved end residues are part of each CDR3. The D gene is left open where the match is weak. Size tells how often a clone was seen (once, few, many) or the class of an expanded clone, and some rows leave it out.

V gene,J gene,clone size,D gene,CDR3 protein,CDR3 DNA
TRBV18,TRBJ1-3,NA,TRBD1,CASSSTTGDSGNTIYF,TGTGCCAGCTCATCAACTACAGGGGATAGTGGAAACACCATATATTTT
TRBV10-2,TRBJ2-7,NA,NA,CASSEGAGQHEQYF,TGCGCCAGCAGCGAAGGGGCAGGGCAACACGAGCAGTACTTC
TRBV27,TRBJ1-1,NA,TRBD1,CASQFQMTGRTEAFF,TGTGCCAGCCAGTTTCAGATGACAGGGAGAACTGAAGCTTTCTTT
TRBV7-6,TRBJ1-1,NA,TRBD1,CASSQPGGGGATEAFF,TGTGCCAGCAGCCAACCCGGAGGAGGGGGCGCAACGGAAGCTTTCTTT
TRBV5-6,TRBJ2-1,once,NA,CASSLGGLRNEQFF,TGTGCCAGCAGCTTGGGAGGACTGCGCAATGAGCAGTTCTTC
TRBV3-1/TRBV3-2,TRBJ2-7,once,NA,CASSQGRRAQYF,TGTGCCAGCAGCCAGGGACGGAGGGCGCAGTACTTC
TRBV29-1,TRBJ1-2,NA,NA,CSVANDRPIYGYTF,TGCAGCGTTGCCAACGACAGGCCGATTTATGGCTACACCTTC
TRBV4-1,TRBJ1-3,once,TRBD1,CASSQGQWIVGNTIYF,TGCGCCAGCAGCCAGGGACAGTGGATCGTTGGAAACACCATATATTTT
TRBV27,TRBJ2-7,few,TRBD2,CASRLGLAGETYEQYF,TGTGCCAGCAGACTGGGACTAGCGGGAGAAACCTACGAGCAGTACTTC
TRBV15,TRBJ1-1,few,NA,CATSRPRYRQRANQNTEAFF,TGTGCCACCAGCAGACCCCGATACCGACAGCGGGCCAATCAGAACACTGAAGCTTTCTTT
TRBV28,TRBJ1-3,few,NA,CASSFPNSGNTIYF,TGTGCCAGCAGTTTTCCCAACTCTGGAAACACCATATATTTT
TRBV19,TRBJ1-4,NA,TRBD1,CASSMQGANEKLFF,TGTGCCAGTAGTATGCAGGGGGCGAATGAAAAACTGTTTTTT
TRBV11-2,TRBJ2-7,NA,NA,CASRKRQEGYEQYF,TGTGCCAGCAGAAAACGGCAGGAAGGATACGAGCAGTACTTC
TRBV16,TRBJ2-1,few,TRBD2,CASSQSRGGNEQFF,TGTGCCAGCAGCCAATCTCGGGGGGGCAATGAGCAGTTCTTC
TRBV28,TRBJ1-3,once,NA,CASSSGWSSGNTIYF,TGTGCCAGCAGTTCCGGCTGGAGCTCTGGAAACACCATATATTTT
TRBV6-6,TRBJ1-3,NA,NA,CASGAVGNTIYF,TGTGCCAGCGGAGCTGTCGGAAACACCATATATTTT
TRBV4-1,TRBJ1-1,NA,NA,CASSLRVLSNTEAFF,TGCGCCAGCAGTTTGAGGGTCTTATCGAACACTGAAGCTTTCTTT
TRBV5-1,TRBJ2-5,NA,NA,CASSLAGLRETQYF,TGCGCCAGCAGCTTGGCAGGGCTCAGAGAGACCCAGTACTTC
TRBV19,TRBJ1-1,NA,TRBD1,CASSPPDRLNTEAFF,TGTGCCAGTAGTCCCCCGGACAGGCTGAACACTGAAGCTTTCTTT
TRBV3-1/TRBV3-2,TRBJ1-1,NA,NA,CASSQVRTEAFF,TGTGCCAGCAGCCAAGTTCGGACTGAAGCTTTCTTT
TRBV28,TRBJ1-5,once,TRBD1,CASTRQGSQPQHF,TGTGCCAGCACCCGACAGGGGAGCCAGCCCCAGCATTTT
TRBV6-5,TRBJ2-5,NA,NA,CASIPWRGRQETQYF,TGTGCCAGCATTCCTTGGAGGGGCAGACAAGAGACCCAGTACTTC
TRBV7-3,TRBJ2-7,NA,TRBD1,CASSLTGQGEQYF,TGTGCCAGCAGCTTAACCGGACAGGGCGAGCAGTACTTC
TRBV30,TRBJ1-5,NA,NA,CAWSPGGGRGTQHF,TGTGCCTGGAGTCCCGGAGGTGGCCGAGGGACCCAGCATTTT
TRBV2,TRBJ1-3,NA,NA,CASSVETNSGNTIYF,TGTGCCAGCAGTGTGGAGACCAACTCTGGAAACACCATATATTTT
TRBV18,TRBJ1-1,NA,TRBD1,CASSAGTGITEAFF,TGTGCCAGCTCAGCCGGGACAGGGATCACTGAAGCTTTCTTT
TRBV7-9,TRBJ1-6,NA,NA,CASSFGSGDNSPLHF,TGTGCCAGCAGCTTTGGGTCCGGGGATAATTCACCCCTCCACTTT
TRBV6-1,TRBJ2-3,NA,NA,CASSERGDTQYF,TGTGCCAGCAGTGAACGGGGGGATACGCAGTATTTT
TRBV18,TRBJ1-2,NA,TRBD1,CASSRSGTGYGYTF,TGTGCCAGCTCACGTTCCGGGACAGGCTATGGCTACACCTTC
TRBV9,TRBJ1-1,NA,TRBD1,CASSVAAGTGNGVPEAFF,TGTGCCAGCAGCGTAGCCGCGGGGACAGGCAACGGGGTCCCTGAAGCTTTCTTT
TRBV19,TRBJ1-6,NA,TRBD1,CASSIRDRDSPLHF,TGTGCCAGTAGTATCCGGGACAGAGATTCACCCCTCCACTTT
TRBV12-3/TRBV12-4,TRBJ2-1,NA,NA,CASSLYNEQFF,TGTGCCAGCAGCCTCTACAATGAGCAGTTCTTC
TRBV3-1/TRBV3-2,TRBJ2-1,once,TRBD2,CASSQPGLAGGLREQFF,TGTGCCAGCAGCCAGCCGGGACTAGCGGGGGGGTTACGGGAGCAGTTCTTC